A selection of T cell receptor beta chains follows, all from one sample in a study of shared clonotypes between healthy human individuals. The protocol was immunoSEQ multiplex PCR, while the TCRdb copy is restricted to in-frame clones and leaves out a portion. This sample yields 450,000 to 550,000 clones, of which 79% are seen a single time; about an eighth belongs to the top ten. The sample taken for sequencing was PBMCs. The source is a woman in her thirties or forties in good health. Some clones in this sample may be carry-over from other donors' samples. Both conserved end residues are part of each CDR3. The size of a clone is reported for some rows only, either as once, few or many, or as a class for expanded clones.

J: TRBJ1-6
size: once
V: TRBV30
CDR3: CAWGDSPNSPLHF

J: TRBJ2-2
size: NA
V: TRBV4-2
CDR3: CASSPSVAGTRREENTGELFF

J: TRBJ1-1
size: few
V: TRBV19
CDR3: CASSIGTDTEAFF

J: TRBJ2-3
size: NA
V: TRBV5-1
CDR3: CASSRTRTSGTDTQYF

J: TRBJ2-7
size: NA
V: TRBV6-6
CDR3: CASSYSGAAYVQYF

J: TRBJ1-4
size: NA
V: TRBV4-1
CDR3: CASSQGRVGEKLFF

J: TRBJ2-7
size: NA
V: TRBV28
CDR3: CASSPYGSESYEQYF

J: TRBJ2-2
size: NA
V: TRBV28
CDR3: CASSPMGRGTGELFF

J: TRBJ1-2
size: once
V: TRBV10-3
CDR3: CAISDPRTGGNYGYTF

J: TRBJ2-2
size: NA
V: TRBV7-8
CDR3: CASSLGTGEVTGELFF

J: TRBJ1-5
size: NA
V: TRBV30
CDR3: CAFSSDQPQHF

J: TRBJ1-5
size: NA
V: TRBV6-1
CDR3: CASSVRTGLTHSNQPQHF

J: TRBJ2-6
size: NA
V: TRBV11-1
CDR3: CASSTPGQGLSGANVLTF

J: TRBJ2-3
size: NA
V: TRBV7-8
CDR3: CASSLDSTDTQYF

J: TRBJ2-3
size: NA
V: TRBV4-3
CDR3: CASSQGLSITDTQYF

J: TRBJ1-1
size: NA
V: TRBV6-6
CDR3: CASRPGATMNTEAFF

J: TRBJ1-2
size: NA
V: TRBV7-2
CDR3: CASSLGGLDYGYTF

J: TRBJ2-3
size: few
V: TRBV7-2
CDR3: CASRQLAGAFTDTQYF

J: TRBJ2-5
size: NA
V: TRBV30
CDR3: CAWSATSGRGVETQYF

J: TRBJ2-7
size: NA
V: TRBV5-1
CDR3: CASSPESGARYEQYF

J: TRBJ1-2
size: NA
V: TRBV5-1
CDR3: CASNQQQGASYGYTF

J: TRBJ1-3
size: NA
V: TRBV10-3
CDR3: CAIQVPGQPDSGNTIYF